One sample yielded the 3 T cell receptor beta chains listed below, sequenced in a study of T cells after yellow fever vaccination. TCRdb reprocessed the 5' RACE reads with MiXCR, giving one entry per CDR3 protein. The repertoire holds a few hundred thousand distinct CDR3 sequences, with roughly 9% as singletons. Sample: CD4+ T cells sorted from PBMCs, taken 5 days after the yellow fever booster vaccination. The receptors stem from a young man who received the YFV17D yellow fever vaccine.

This clonotype was observed many times. The gene calls are TRBV7-9 and TRBJ2-3; TRBD2 might be the D (5 bases). CDR3 size: 13 residues. Looked up from germline, CDR1 is SEHNR and CDR2 is FQNEAQ (reference sequence). V lost 4 bases, J lost 5 bases, and 10 bases lay in between. CDR3 amino acids: CASSYSEGDTQYF. CDR3 sequence (DNA): TGTGCCAGCAGCTATTCCGAGGGAGATACGCAGTATTTT.

In this sample, this clonotype turned up a few times. The rearrangement uses TRBV5-1 and TRBJ1-6; 7 positions match TRBD1. CDR1 and CDR2 (germline): SGHRS, YFSETQ. J gave up 6 bases and V 6 bases, and 9 bases lay outside the gene matches. The CDR3 extends over 15 amino acids. CDR3 in DNA: TGCGCCAGCACCCTGGCAGGGGGGACTAATTCACCCCTCCACTTT. It translates to CASTLAGGTNSPLHF.

In its sample, this clonotype was seen a few times. The gene calls are TRBV12-3 or TRBV12-4 and TRBJ1-4; 9 positions agree with TRBD1. CDR3 length: 14 amino acids. V trimming: 6 bases; J trimming: 7 bases; junction bases outside the gene matches: 6. The CDR3 here is CASRGYRGREKLFF. For the CDR3, the DNA is TGTGCCAGCAGGGGATACAGGGGGCGTGAAAAACTGTTTTTT.